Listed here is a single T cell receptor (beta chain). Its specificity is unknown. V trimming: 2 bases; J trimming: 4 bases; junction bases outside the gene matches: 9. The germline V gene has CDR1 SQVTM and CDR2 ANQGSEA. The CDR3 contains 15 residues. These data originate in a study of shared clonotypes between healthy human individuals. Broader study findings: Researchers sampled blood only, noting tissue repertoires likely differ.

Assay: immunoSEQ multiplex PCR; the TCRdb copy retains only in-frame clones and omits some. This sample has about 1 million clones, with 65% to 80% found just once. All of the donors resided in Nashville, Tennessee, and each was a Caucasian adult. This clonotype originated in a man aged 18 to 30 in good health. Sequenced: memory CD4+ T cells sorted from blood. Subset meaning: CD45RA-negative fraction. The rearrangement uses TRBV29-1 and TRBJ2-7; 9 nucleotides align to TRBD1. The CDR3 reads CSVESGTGYGYEQYF. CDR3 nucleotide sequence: TGCAGCGTTGAATCCGGGACAGGGTACGGGTACGAGCAGTACTTC.